The 28 T cell receptor beta chains presented below share a single source sample, sequenced in a study of PD-1 and CTLA-4 blockade in melanoma. Some clones are missing from TCRdb's copy, which holds only in-frame ones; the method was immunoSEQ multiplex PCR. The data contain over 25,000 clones, about 89% of them singletons. The material was CD8+ T cells from peripheral blood, obtained before anti-PD-1 treatment. The receptors shown here come from a human donor with melanoma.

The J gene is TRBJ2-7, the V gene TRBV15, with D uncertain. Germline V lookup: CDR1 LNHNV, CDR2 YYDKDF (reference sequence). There are 13 residues in the CDR3. V shed 6 bases and J shed 6 bases, with 15 bases lying between them. The CDR3: CATSEGRVLEQYF. In DNA, the CDR3 is TGTGCCACCAGTGAAGGGCGAGTCCTCGAGCAGTACTTC.

This rearrangement joins TRBV7-9 to TRBJ2-7; D gene uncertain. The CDR3 extends over 14 amino acids. Trimming took off 1 base at V and 2 bases at J, with 9 bases between the two ends. Germline V gene sequence: CDR1 SEHNR, CDR2 FQNEAQ (reference sequence). Written as DNA, the CDR3 is TGTGCCAGCAGCTTAGTCCACCGAGCCTACGAGCAGTACTTC. It codes for CASSLVHRAYEQYF.

The V gene is TRBV6-5, the J gene TRBJ2-7; a possible D gene is TRBD2 (5 bases). Germline CDR1 reads MNHEY; CDR2 reads SVGAGI. The CDR3 has 15 amino acids. Trimming left V 4 bases short and J 1 base short, with 14 bases between. The CDR3 sequence is CASSSSAAISYEQYF. As DNA, the CDR3 is TGTGCCAGCAGTTCCTCAGCGGCAATATCCTACGAGCAGTACTTC.

The rearrangement uses TRBV6-1 and TRBJ1-5; a weak D match, TRBD1 (5 bases). The CDR3 sequence is 14 residues long. CDR1 MNHNS and CDR2 SASEGT come from the germline V gene. V gave up 2 bases and J gave up 7 bases, with 12 bases separating them. CDR3 DNA: TGTGCCAGCAGTGAATTGGGGCAAGGGCAGCCCCAGCATTTT. Amino acids: CASSELGQGQPQHF.

The chain recombines TRBV28 with TRBJ1-2; D is undetermined. Germline lookup yields CDR1 MDHEN and CDR2 SYDVKM. This CDR3 is 14 amino acids long. Trimming took 6 bases from V and 2 from J, leaving 13 bases between them. CDR3 DNA: TGTGCCAGCAGCGGACGGGAATCAAACTATGGCTACACCTTC. Translating gives CASSGRESNYGYTF.

The rearrangement joins TRBV7-2 to TRBJ1-2; D uncertain. Germline V gene lookup returns CDR1 SGHTA and CDR2 FQGNSA. V was cut by 1 base and J by 3 bases, with 9 bases left in between. This CDR3 has 14 residues. The CDR3 here is CASSLEADYYGYTF. The CDR3 DNA reads as TGTGCCAGCAGCTTAGAAGCGGATTACTATGGCTACACCTTC.

This chain uses TRBV4-1 with TRBJ1-4; D remains unclear. The CDR3 sequence is 15 residues long. Germline lookup yields CDR1 MGHRA and CDR2 YSYEKL. V lost 3 bases and J 0 bases, leaving 8 bases between the germline ends. CDR3 DNA sequence: TGCGCCAGCAGCCAGCACGTAGCAACTAATGAAAAACTGTTTTTT. Translating it yields CASSQHVATNEKLFF.

The chain recombines TRBV7-9 with TRBJ1-1; unclear D gene. This CDR3 has 14 amino acids. With 3 bases removed from V and 2 bases from J, the gap between germline ends came to 10 bases. CDR1 is SEHNR, CDR2 FQNEAQ, per germline (reference sequence). CDR3 sequence (DNA): TGTGCCAGCAGCTTCACATTGGGAAACACTGAAGCTTTCTTT. Residues: CASSFTLGNTEAFF.

V is TRBV30 and J is TRBJ1-1; D is uncertain. CDR1 is GTSNPN and CDR2 is SVGIG in the germline V gene (reference sequence). The CDR3 sequence is 13 residues long. Between the trimmed V and J ends, which lost 2 bases and 0 bases, there was a span of 7 bases. The CDR3 bases are TGTGCCTGGAGTTGGAACATGAACACTGAAGCTTTCTTT. This codes for CAWSWNMNTEAFF.

This clone appeared once. The chain couples TRBV28 to TRBJ2-7, with TRBD1 matching 7 bases. Unmatched junction bases numbered 6, after V lost 3 bases and J lost 1 base. In germline, CDR1 is MDHEN, CDR2 SYDVKM. The CDR3 is 15 residues long. The CDR3 DNA reads as TGTGCCAGCAGTTTCGGACCGGGACAGTCCTACGAGCAGTACTTC. Protein product: CASSFGPGQSYEQYF.

The J gene is TRBJ2-7, the V gene TRBV27, with 11 bases fitting TRBD1. The CDR3 contains 13 residues. Germline CDR1 MNHEY, CDR2 SMNVEV (reference sequence). With V trimmed by 4 bases and J by 5 bases, 1 base remained unmatched. This chain's CDR3 is CASSSDRGHEQYF. CDR3 bases: TGTGCCAGCAGTTCGGACAGGGGGCACGAGCAGTACTTC.

This clone was counted a few times. The V gene is TRBV15, the J gene TRBJ1-5; D remains unclear. Germline CDR1 LNHNV, CDR2 YYDKDF (reference sequence). Trimming removed 0 bases at V and 4 bases at J, with 10 bases between. The CDR3 runs to 15 residues. The CDR3 region is CATSRDPSGNQPQHF. CDR3 coding DNA: TGTGCCACCAGCAGAGATCCGTCTGGAAATCAGCCCCAGCATTTT.

The chain links TRBV15 to TRBJ2-6; TRBD1 is a possible D gene (6 bases). V was cut by 0 bases and J by 0 bases, with 12 bases left in between. CDR1 LNHNV and CDR2 YYDKDF come from the germline V gene (reference sequence). CDR3 length: 18 residues. The CDR3 nucleotides read TGTGCCACCAGCAGAGAAGGGGGTTTTGACTCTGGGGCCAACGTCCTGACTTTC. Translation: CATSREGGFDSGANVLTF.

This clone was counted only a few times. The chain employs TRBV5-1 and TRBJ2-2; D is possibly TRBD2 (6 bases). This CDR3 is 14 amino acids long. Germline V gives CDR1 SGHRS, CDR2 YFSETQ. Trimming removed 0 bases from V and 5 bases from J, with 8 bases in between. In DNA form, the CDR3 reads TGCGCCAGCAGCTTGGAGACTAGGACCGGGGAGCTGTTTTTT. Protein sequence: CASSLETRTGELFF.

The chain uses TRBV6-5 and TRBJ2-5; D is uncertain. V dropped 7 bases and J dropped 0 bases, with 15 bases sitting between them. Germline CDR1 reads MNHEY; CDR2 reads SVGAGI. CDR3 length: 15 amino acids. CDR3 sequence: CASIPTLGNQETQYF. The CDR3 DNA follows: TGTGCCAGCATTCCGACGCTGGGGAACCAAGAGACCCAGTACTTC.

The CDR3 region has the DNA TGTGCCAGCAGCCCGATAGCGGGGGGAGACAATGAGCAGTTCTTC. Amino acid sequence: CASSPIAGGDNEQFF. The rearrangement joins TRBV11-2 to TRBJ2-1, with 10 positions matching TRBD2. The length of the CDR3 is 15 residues. V trimming: 5 bases; J trimming: 5 bases; junction bases outside the gene matches: 6. CDR1 is SGHAT and CDR2 is FQNNGV in the germline V gene.

The chain links TRBV6-5 to TRBJ2-3; possible D gene TRBD2, 5 bases. The CDR3 has 16 residues. Germline CDR1 and CDR2: MNHEY and SVGAGI. Trimming took off 2 bases at V and 6 bases at J, with 18 bases between the two ends. CDR3 nucleotides: TGTGCCAGCAGTTACCATCAAGGAGCTACTAGGGATACGCAGTATTTT. Protein: CASSYHQGATRDTQYF.

The table lists this clone with a few counts. The chain employs TRBV9 and TRBJ1-1; D ambiguous. Germline V gives CDR1 SGDLS, CDR2 YYNGEE. The ends were cut back, 4 bases at V and 1 base at J, with 8 bases in the middle. This CDR3 region has 13 residues. The CDR3, as DNA: TGTGCCAGCAGCCCCAATTCGAACACTGAAGCTTTCTTT. Its protein product is CASSPNSNTEAFF.

The chain uses TRBV4-1 and TRBJ2-5; TRBD2 matches 10 bases. The CDR3 has 14 amino acids. V was clipped by 3 bases and J by 3 bases; unmatched bases: 1. Germline V gene data show CDR1 as MGHRA and CDR2 as YSYEKL. As DNA, the CDR3 is TGCGCCAGCAGCCACCTAGCGGGAGAAGAGACCCAGTACTTC. Its translation: CASSHLAGEETQYF.

The genes are TRBV6-5 and TRBJ1-1; tentatively, D is TRBD1 (5 bases). CDR3 length: 16 amino acids. Germline-derived CDR1 and CDR2 are MNHEY and SVGAGI. V gave up 2 bases and J gave up 4 bases, with 17 bases separating them. The CDR3 nucleotides read TGTGCCAGCAGTTACCACCAGGGACTCCAGGGCACTGAAGCTTTCTTT. Translation gives CASSYHQGLQGTEAFF.

The chain links TRBV4-2 to TRBJ2-3, with TRBD2 matching over 7 bases. The V segment lost 0 bases and the J segment 3 bases; nucleotides outside the gene matches: 6. The CDR3 has 16 residues. Germline values: CDR1 LGHNA, CDR2 YNFKEQ. CDR3 sequence reads: CASSQEAGVGTDTQYF. The CDR3 bases are TGTGCCAGCAGCCAAGAGGCGGGAGTGGGGACAGATACGCAGTATTTT.

V and J are TRBV6-2 or TRBV6-3 and TRBJ2-2; D unresolved. Trimming cost V 0 bases and J 6 bases, with 5 bases left between them. Per the germline V gene, CDR1 is MNHEY and CDR2 is SVGEGT. This CDR3 is 13 amino acids long. The CDR3 spells CASSYSIPGELFF. The CDR3 coding sequence is TGTGCCAGCAGTTACTCTATACCCGGGGAGCTGTTTTTT.

This chain uses TRBV30 with TRBJ1-1; D is unclear. CDR3 length: 13 amino acids. In germline, CDR1 is GTSNPN, CDR2 SVGIG (reference sequence). Trimming shortened V by 0 bases and J by 4 bases, and 9 bases separated the two germline ends. This chain's CDR3 is CAWSVLESTEAFF. Written as DNA, the CDR3 is TGTGCCTGGAGTGTACTTGAGAGCACTGAAGCTTTCTTT.

The CDR3 protein is CASSVTSGSLQETQYF. The DNA of the CDR3 is TGTGCCAGCAGTGTTACTAGCGGGTCACTCCAAGAGACCCAGTACTTC. The chain employs TRBV28 and TRBJ2-5; 9 positions match TRBD2. V was pared by 5 bases and J by 1 base, with 8 bases of the junction left unmatched. The germline V gene has CDR1 MDHEN and CDR2 SYDVKM. This CDR3 has 16 amino acids. Full variable domain (outside the CDR3, taken from reference TRBV28 and TRBJ2-5): DVKVTQSSRYLVKRTGEKVFLECVQDMDHENMFWYRQDPGLGLRLIYFSYDVKMKEKGDIPEGYSVSREKKERFSLILESASTNQTSMYLCASSVTSGSLQETQYFGPGTRLLVL.

The rearrangement joins TRBV18 to TRBJ2-7; D remains unclear. V was pared by 3 bases and J by 6 bases, with 9 bases between. The CDR3 spans 12 residues. The germline gives CDR1 KGHSH, CDR2 LQKENI. The CDR3 region is CASSPVSGEQYF. CDR3 sequence (DNA): TGTGCCAGCTCACCGGTGTCAGGCGAGCAGTACTTC.

The count of this clone is one. J is TRBJ1-1 and V is TRBV5-1, with a possible D match to TRBD1 (5 bases). V shed 3 bases and J shed 10 bases, with 22 bases lying between them. The CDR3 is 15 amino acids. Germline loops: CDR1 SGHRS, CDR2 YFSETQ. Written as DNA, the CDR3 is TGCGCCAGCAGCTGGGTGGGGGGAGCCGTACTAGGAGCTTTCTTT. Translating it yields CASSWVGGAVLGAFF.

The chain employs TRBV30 and TRBJ1-2, with a tentative D call TRBD1 (5 bases). Germline values: CDR1 GTSNPN, CDR2 SVGIG (reference sequence). The CDR3 is made up of 12 amino acids. V was trimmed by 5 bases and J by 3 bases, leaving 10 bases between them. The CDR3 sequence: CAWGAGDYGYTF. The CDR3 DNA is TGTGCCTGGGGGGCGGGCGACTATGGCTACACCTTC.

The chain recombines TRBV10-3 with TRBJ2-7, with 7 nucleotides matching TRBD2. Trimming removed 9 bases from V and 2 bases from J; junction bases left unmatched: 13. Germline V lookup: CDR1 ENHRY, CDR2 SYGVKD. The CDR3 length is 15 residues. In DNA form, the CDR3 reads TGTGCCATAGGGGAGGGTCCGCCGGAGGCCTACGAGCAGTACTTC. Protein: CAIGEGPPEAYEQYF.